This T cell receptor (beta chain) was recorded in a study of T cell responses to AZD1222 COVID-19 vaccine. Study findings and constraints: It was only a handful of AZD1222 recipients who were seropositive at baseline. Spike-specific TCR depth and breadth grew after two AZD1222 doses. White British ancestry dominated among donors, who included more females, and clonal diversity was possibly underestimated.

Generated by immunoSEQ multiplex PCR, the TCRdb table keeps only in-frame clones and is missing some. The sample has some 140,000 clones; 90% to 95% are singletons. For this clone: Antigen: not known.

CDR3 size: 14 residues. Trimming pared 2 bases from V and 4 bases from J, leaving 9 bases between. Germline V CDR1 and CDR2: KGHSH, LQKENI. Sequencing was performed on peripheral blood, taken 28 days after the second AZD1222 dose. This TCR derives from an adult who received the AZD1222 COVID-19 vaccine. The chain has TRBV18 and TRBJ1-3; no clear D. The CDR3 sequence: CASSPSYEGNTIYF. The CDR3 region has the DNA TGTGCCAGCTCACCATCGTATGAGGGAAACACCATATATTTT.